The 28 T cell receptor beta chains below come from one sample, sequenced in a study of beta chain features in type 1 diabetes. Every bit of the isolated RNA underwent reverse transcription, so sequencing read expressed TCRB transcripts. TCRdb's copy holds only in-frame clones and misses some; the assay was immunoSEQ multiplex PCR. The table includes nearly 350,000 clones, approximately 8% detected once. Sequences were obtained from central memory CD4+ T cells from blood. These receptors originate from a woman aged 18-30 years in good health.

This clone was observed a handful of times. V gene TRBV20-1 combines with J gene TRBJ2-5, with no clear D. The CDR3 loop spans 11 amino acids. Germline assignment: CDR1 DFQATT and CDR2 SNEGSKA (reference sequence). Trimming pared 3 bases from V and 4 bases from J, leaving 6 bases between. The CDR3 nucleotides read TGCAGTGCTAGCCCTAGAGAGACCCAGTACTTC. As protein: CSASPRETQYF.

A few counts support this clone. The junction does not match germline at one end; this may be a read error. The chain recombines TRBV6-6 with TRBJ1-2, with unresolved D. This CDR3 is built from 14 residues. The germline gives CDR1 MNHNY, CDR2 SVGAGI (reference sequence). CDR3 sequence reads: CAISESAAARGYTF. The CDR3 nucleotides are TGTGCCATCAGTGAGTCAGCAGCCGCAAGAGGCTACACCTTC.

This chain connects TRBV5-4 to TRBJ2-5; D may be TRBD2 (7 bases). Trimming cost V 2 bases and J 5 bases, with 13 bases left between them. CDR3 size: 14 residues. From germline, CDR1 is SGHNT and CDR2 YYREEE (reference sequence). This CDR3 is CASSFGGARETQYF. DNA of the CDR3: TGTGCCAGCAGCTTTGGGGGGGCGCGTGAGACCCAGTACTTC.

This chain uses TRBV25-1 with TRBJ2-7; weak D call: TRBD1 (5 bases). The CDR3 is made up of 14 amino acids. Germline values: CDR1 MGHDK, CDR2 SYGVNS. V dropped 4 bases and J dropped 0 bases, with 10 bases sitting between them. The CDR3 sequence: CASSVRVNSYEQYF. In nucleotides, the CDR3 is TGTGCCAGCAGTGTCAGGGTTAACTCCTACGAGCAGTACTTC.

This clone was seen at least ten times. This chain uses TRBV19 with TRBJ1-5, with TRBD1 as a possible D gene (5 bases). The CDR3 runs to 13 residues. Trimming removed 4 bases at V and 7 bases at J, with 11 bases between. Germline V lookup: CDR1 LNHDA, CDR2 SQIVND (reference sequence). CDR3 nucleotides: TGTGCCAGTAGTACTCGGGGGACGCAGCCCCAGCATTTT. It specifies CASSTRGTQPQHF.

The chain couples TRBV7-6 to TRBJ2-5; the D gene is possibly TRBD2 (6 bases). Germline CDR1 reads SGHVS; CDR2 reads FNYEAQ. This CDR3 has 15 amino acids. The germline V and J ends were trimmed by 5 bases and 0 bases, with 13 bases remaining between them. The CDR3 bases are TGTGCCAGCAGCAGGAGGGCCGGCCACCAAGAGACCCAGTACTTC. It yields the protein CASSRRAGHQETQYF. Full variable domain (rest looked up from reference TRBV7-6 and TRBJ2-5): GAGVSQSPRYKVTKRGQDVALRCDPISGHVSLYWYRQALGQGPEFLTYFNYEAQQDKSGLPNDRFSAERPEGSISTLTIQRTEQRDSAMYRCASSRRAGHQETQYFGPGTRLLVL.

This chain uses TRBV28 with TRBJ2-5; maybe TRBD1 (5 bases). V gave up 5 bases and J gave up 5 bases, with 21 bases separating them. The CDR3 sequence is 16 residues long. Per germline, CDR1 MDHEN and CDR2 SYDVKM. The CDR3 bases are TGTGCCAGCAGTCCGCTGCGACAGAAACCGTGGGAGACCCAGTACTTC. It codes for CASSPLRQKPWETQYF.

The chain joins TRBV7-3 to TRBJ2-1; D is ambiguous. CDR3 length equals 14 residues. CDR1 and CDR2 (germline): SGHTA, FQGTGA. Trimming removed 4 bases at V and 6 bases at J, with 13 bases between. CDR3 sequence reads: CASSSSVVANEQFF. The CDR3 DNA reads as TGTGCCAGCAGCTCTTCGGTAGTAGCCAATGAGCAGTTCTTC.

The sample holds a few counts of this clone. The J gene is TRBJ2-5, the V gene TRBV4-1; 9 bases are shared with TRBD2. CDR3 length: 17 amino acids. Per the germline V gene, CDR1 is MGHRA and CDR2 is YSYEKL. V gave up 1 base and J gave up 2 bases; unmatched junction bases: 8. For the CDR3, the DNA is TGCGCCAGCAGCCAAGCATCAGCGGGAGGTCGTCAAGAGACCCAGTACTTC. Encoded protein: CASSQASAGGRQETQYF.

The genes are TRBV5-1 and TRBJ1-1; D gene ambiguous. Germline loops: CDR1 SGHRS, CDR2 YFSETQ. The CDR3 extends over 15 amino acids. Trimming shortened V by 2 bases and J by 1 base, and 12 bases separated the two germline ends. The CDR3 is CASSFRLGENTEAFF. In nucleotides, the CDR3 is TGCGCCAGCAGCTTTCGCCTTGGGGAGAACACTGAAGCTTTCTTT.

The CDR3 loop is CASRGGGNTEAFF. The DNA of the CDR3 is TGCGCCAGCAGGGGCGGGGGAAACACTGAAGCTTTCTTT. The chain uses TRBV23-1 and TRBJ1-1; tentatively, D is TRBD1 (5 bases). TRBV23-1 is reported as an ORF; its role is uncertain. V lost 6 bases and J 2 bases, leaving 10 bases between the germline ends. The CDR3 runs 13 residues.

The chain employs TRBV10-2 and TRBJ1-1; a possible D gene is TRBD1 (6 bases). In germline, CDR1 is WSHSY, CDR2 SAAADI. The CDR3 totals 15 residues. Trimming removed 1 base from V and 3 bases from J, with 12 bases in between. This CDR3 reads CASSEWRGAHTEAFF. The CDR3 DNA sequence: TGCGCCAGCAGTGAGTGGCGGGGGGCACACACTGAAGCTTTCTTT.

This clone was recorded a few times. The V call is TRBV20-1, the J call TRBJ2-1; the D is unclear. Germline V CDR1 and CDR2: DFQATT, SNEGSKA (reference sequence). This CDR3 comprises 10 residues. The V gene lost 6 bases and the J gene lost 7 bases, with 7 bases spanning the gap. CDR3 region: CSARLNEQFF. DNA for the CDR3: TGCAGTGCCAGATTGAATGAGCAGTTCTTC.

The CDR3 protein is CSVAKMNTEAFF. For the CDR3, the DNA is TGCAGCGTTGCCAAGATGAACACTGAAGCTTTCTTT. The chain recombines TRBV29-1 with TRBJ1-1; D unresolved. V was trimmed by 4 bases and J by 0 bases, leaving 6 bases between them. This CDR3 is 12 amino acids long. Germline values: CDR1 SQVTM, CDR2 ANQGSEA.

This clone occurred a few times. V and J are TRBV2 and TRBJ2-7; D perhaps matches TRBD2 (6 bases). The V end lost 3 bases, the J end lost 0 bases, and 9 bases lay between the germline ends. Germline assignment: CDR1 SNHLY and CDR2 FYNNEI. CDR3 length equals 14 residues. CDR3 sequence reads: CASSEGLSSYEQYF. The CDR3 coding sequence is TGTGCCAGCAGTGAGGGACTCAGCTCCTACGAGCAGTACTTC. The variable domain in full, with the rest retrieved from reference TRBV2 and TRBJ2-7, is EPEVTQTPSHQVTQMGQEVILRCVPISNHLYFYWYRQILGQKVEFLVSFYNNEISEKSEIFDDQFSVERPDGSNFTLKIRSTKLEDSAMYFCASSEGLSSYEQYFGPGTRLTVT.

This clone was counted at least ten times. This chain connects TRBV18 to TRBJ2-5, with D hard to call. The CDR3 is 14 residues long. CDR1 is KGHSH and CDR2 is LQKENI in the germline V gene. Trimming pared 0 bases from V and 5 bases from J, leaving 10 bases between. The CDR3: CASSPPSRRETQYF. The CDR3 DNA reads as TGTGCCAGCTCACCACCCTCCCGGCGGGAGACCCAGTACTTC. The entire variable domain, with the rest obtained from reference TRBV18 and TRBJ2-5, is as follows: NAGVMQNPRHLVRRRGQEARLRCSPMKGHSHVYWYRQLPEEGLKFMVYLQKENIIDESGMPKERFSAEFPKEGPSILRIQQVVRGDSAAYFCASSPPSRRETQYFGPGTRLLVL.

This clone was detected only a few times. V is TRBV4-2 and J is TRBJ2-5; D remains ambiguous. There are 14 residues in the CDR3. V was pared by 1 base and J by 5 bases, with 11 bases between. Germline assignment: CDR1 LGHNA and CDR2 YNFKEQ. The CDR3 reads CASSQGSTWETQYF. As DNA, the CDR3 is TGTGCCAGCAGCCAAGGCTCAACGTGGGAGACCCAGTACTTC.

This clone showed up many times. The chain couples TRBV28 to TRBJ2-3; D gene ambiguous. V was clipped by 5 bases and J by 9 bases, with 12 bases between them. Germline V CDR1 and CDR2: MDHEN, SYDVKM. The CDR3 contains 12 residues. For the CDR3, the DNA is TGTGCCAGCAGTCGACCTGAAGGGACGCAGTATTTT. Translating gives CASSRPEGTQYF.

The CDR3 sequence: CASSRQEAGANVLTF. The DNA for the CDR3 is TGTGCCAGCTCACGACAGGAAGCTGGGGCCAACGTCCTGACTTTC. The rearrangement uses TRBV18 and TRBJ2-6; a possible D gene is TRBD1 (6 bases). Trimming took 4 bases from V and 2 from J, leaving 9 bases between them. CDR3 length equals 15 residues. CDR1 and CDR2 (germline): KGHSH, LQKENI. Based on the CDR3 plus reference TRBV18 and TRBJ2-6, the full variable domain is NAGVMQNPRHLVRRRGQEARLRCSPMKGHSHVYWYRQLPEEGLKFMVYLQKENIIDESGMPKERFSAEFPKEGPSILRIQQVVRGDSAAYFCASSRQEAGANVLTFGAGSRLTVL.

Only a few counts were recorded for this clone. The chain carries TRBV5-4 and TRBJ1-5; D gene unclear. Germline-derived CDR1 and CDR2 are SGHNT and YYREEE (reference sequence). This CDR3 contains 17 residues. Trimming cost V 4 bases and J 0 bases, with 17 bases left between them. The CDR3 sequence is CASSQDPGRFSNQPQHF. CDR3 in DNA: TGTGCCAGCAGCCAAGACCCCGGGCGGTTTAGCAATCAGCCCCAGCATTTT.

Only a few counts were recorded for this clone. The chain employs TRBV28 and TRBJ1-2; no clear D gene. Germline assignment: CDR1 MDHEN and CDR2 SYDVKM. This CDR3 is 16 amino acids long. V lost 2 bases to trimming and J lost 1 base, with 14 bases between them. This chain's CDR3 is CASSLARSSVNYGYTF. In DNA form, the CDR3 reads TGTGCCAGCAGTTTAGCGAGAAGTAGTGTTAACTATGGCTACACCTTC.

This chain uses TRBV6-6 with TRBJ2-3, with a possible D match to TRBD2 (5 bases). The V end was cut by 0 bases, the J end by 6 bases, with 7 bases between. The CDR3 totals 13 residues. Germline V lookup: CDR1 MNHNY, CDR2 SVGAGI (reference sequence). The CDR3 coding sequence is TGTGCCAGCAGTTACTCCTGGGAGGATACGCAGTATTTT. Its protein product is CASSYSWEDTQYF.

The V and J genes are TRBV29-1 and TRBJ1-1; 7 positions match TRBD1. After removal of 4 bases from V and 5 bases from J, the junction contained 10 bases not matched to a gene. Germline CDR1 reads SQVTM; CDR2 reads ANQGSEA. This CDR3 comprises 14 residues. This CDR3 reads CSVVGDSSRTEAFF. The CDR3, as DNA: TGCAGCGTTGTAGGGGACAGTAGTCGGACTGAAGCTTTCTTT.

The chain is built from TRBV7-9 and TRBJ1-4; D is ambiguous. Germline assignment: CDR1 SEHNR and CDR2 FQNEAQ (reference sequence). CDR3 length equals 13 residues. V was clipped by 2 bases and J by 7 bases, with 8 bases between them. This CDR3 reads CASSLTSGEKLFF. The CDR3 bases are TGTGCCAGCAGCTTAACGAGTGGTGAAAAACTGTTTTTT.

This clone came up a few times. CDR3 DNA: TGTGCCAGCAGTGAGAGTGGACAGTTGTACAATGAGCAGTTCTTC. This translates into CASSESGQLYNEQFF. The chain joins TRBV2 to TRBJ2-1, with a weak D call TRBD1 (6 bases). Germline loops: CDR1 SNHLY, CDR2 FYNNEI. The CDR3 is 15 residues long. Trimming removed 3 bases at V and 4 bases at J, with 13 bases between.

This chain joins TRBV9 and TRBJ2-2; possibly TRBD2 for D (5 bases). V was shortened by 4 bases and J by 6 bases, with 10 bases between the two germline ends. The CDR3 spans 13 residues. Germline V lookup: CDR1 SGDLS, CDR2 YYNGEE. The CDR3 region is CASSPLSAGELFF. The CDR3 DNA reads TGTGCCAGCAGCCCTCTTAGCGCCGGGGAGCTGTTTTTT.

The V and J genes are TRBV6-6 and TRBJ2-7; D not certain. Germline V gene lookup returns CDR1 MNHNY and CDR2 SVGAGI (reference sequence). V was cut by 8 bases and J by 2 bases, with 13 bases left in between. The CDR3 contains 13 residues. This CDR3 is CASDRITAYEQYF. CDR3 DNA sequence: TGTGCCAGCGATAGGATCACAGCCTACGAGCAGTACTTC.

The chain joins TRBV7-2 to TRBJ2-7; D may be TRBD1 or TRBD2 (5 bases each). This CDR3 has 14 amino acids. Germline values: CDR1 SGHTA, CDR2 FQGNSA. The germline V and J ends were trimmed by 1 base and 2 bases, with 9 bases remaining between them. The DNA of the CDR3 is TGTGCCAGCAGCTTAGGGGGACCCCCCTACGAGCAGTACTTC. This encodes CASSLGGPPYEQYF.